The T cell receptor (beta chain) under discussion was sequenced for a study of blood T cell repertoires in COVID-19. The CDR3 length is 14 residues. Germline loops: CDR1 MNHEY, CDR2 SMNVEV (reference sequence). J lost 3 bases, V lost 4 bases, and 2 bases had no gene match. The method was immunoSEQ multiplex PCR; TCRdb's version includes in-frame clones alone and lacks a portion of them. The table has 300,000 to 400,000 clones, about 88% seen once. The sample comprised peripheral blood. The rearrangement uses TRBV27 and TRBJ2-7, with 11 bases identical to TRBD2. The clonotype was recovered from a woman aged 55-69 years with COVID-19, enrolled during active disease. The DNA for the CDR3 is TGTGCCAGCAGTTCTGGGACTAGCGGCTACGAGCAGTACTTC. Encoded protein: CASSSGTSGYEQYF.